This TCR beta chain was observed in a study of cytomegalovirus exposure and HLA in healthy donors. Germline V CDR1 and CDR2: SGHRS, YFSETQ. Trimming pared 2 bases from V and 1 base from J, leaving 6 bases between. The CDR3 runs 13 residues. PCR primers comprised 60 Vbeta and 13 Jbeta primers. Here immunoSEQ multiplex PCR was the method, and the copy in TCRdb shows in-frame clones only, minus some. The table lists 150,000 to 200,000 clones, approximately 82% of them singletons. Material: PBMCs. The TCR originated in a woman aged 30 to 39 in good health and CMV-seronegative. This chain links TRBV5-1 with TRBJ1-1; tentatively, D is TRBD1 (5 bases). CDR3 nucleotide sequence: TGCGCCAGCAGCTTACAGGAGAACACTGAAGCTTTCTTT. This translates into CASSLQENTEAFF. Supplemented by reference TRBV5-1 and TRBJ1-1, the full variable domain reads KAGVTQTPRYLIKTRGQQVTLSCSPISGHRSVSWYQQTPGQGLQFLFEYFSETQRNKGNFPGRFSGRQFSNSRSEMNVSTLELGDSALYLCASSLQENTEAFFGQGTRLTVV.